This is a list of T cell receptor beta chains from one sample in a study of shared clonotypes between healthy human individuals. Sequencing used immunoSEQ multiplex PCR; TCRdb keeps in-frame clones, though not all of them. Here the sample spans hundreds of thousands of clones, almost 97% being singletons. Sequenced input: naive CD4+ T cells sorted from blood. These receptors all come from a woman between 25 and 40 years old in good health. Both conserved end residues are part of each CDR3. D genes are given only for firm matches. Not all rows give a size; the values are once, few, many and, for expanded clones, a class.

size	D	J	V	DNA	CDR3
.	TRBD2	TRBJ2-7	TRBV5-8	TGTGCCAGCAGGGAAGGGGTACCGGGACTAGCGGGCCCGCTGGGAGAGCAGTACTTC	CASREGVPGLAGPLGEQYF
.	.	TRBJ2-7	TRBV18	TGTGCCAGCTCACAAGGTCAGGGCCACTCCTACGAGCAGTACTTC	CASSQGQGHSYEQYF
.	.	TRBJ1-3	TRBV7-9	TGTGCCAGCATCCGGGACGGACGAAACACCATATATTTT	CASIRDGRNTIYF
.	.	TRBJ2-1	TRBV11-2	TGTGCCAGCAGCATACGACTTCGGGGCCACTCCTACAATGAGCAGTTCTTC	CASSIRLRGHSYNEQFF
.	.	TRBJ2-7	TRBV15	TGTGCCACCAGCAGAGATCAGGATTCGCTTACTTTC	CATSRDQDSLTF
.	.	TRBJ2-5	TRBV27	TGTGCCAGCACCCCTCTCGGACTCCCGCAAGAGACTCAGTACTTC	CASTPLGLPQETQYF
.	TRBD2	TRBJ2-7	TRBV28	TGTGCCAGCAGTTTTAGCGGGTTGGGAGAGCAGTACTTC	CASSFSGLGEQYF
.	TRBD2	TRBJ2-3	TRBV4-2	TGTGCCAGCAGCCAAGGGCTAGCGGGAGGTGGAGATACGCAGTATTTT	CASSQGLAGGGDTQYF
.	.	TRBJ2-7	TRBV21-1	TGTGCCAGCAGCATACGGGGGCTAGCGGGAGGGCCTTGCCACGAGCAGTACTTC	CASSIRGLAGGPCHEQYF
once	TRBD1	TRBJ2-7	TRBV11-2	TGTGCCAGCAGCGAAACGACAGGGAGATACTCCTACGAGCAGTACTTC	CASSETTGRYSYEQYF
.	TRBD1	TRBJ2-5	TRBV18	TGTGCCAGCTCACCGGGGGACAGGGTGAATCTGGGAGAGACCCAGTACTTC	CASSPGDRVNLGETQYF
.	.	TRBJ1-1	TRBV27	TGTGCCAGCAGTTTAGCAGGATCGGGCACTGAAGCTTTCTTT	CASSLAGSGTEAFF
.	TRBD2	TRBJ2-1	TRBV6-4	TGTGCCAGCAGTGGGAGGGCTAGCGGCTCCTACAATGAGCAGTTCTTC	CASSGRASGSYNEQFF
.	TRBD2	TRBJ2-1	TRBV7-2	TGTGCCAGCAGGCTTCCTATTAGCGGGAATGAGCAGTTCTTC	CASRLPISGNEQFF
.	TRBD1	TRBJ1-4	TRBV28	TGTGCCAGCAGCTCGGGACAGACTAATGAAAAACTGTTTTTT	CASSSGQTNEKLFF
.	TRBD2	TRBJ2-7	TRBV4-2	TGTGCCAGCAGCCAACAGCTAGCGGGAAGCTCCTACGAGCAGTACTTC	CASSQQLAGSSYEQYF
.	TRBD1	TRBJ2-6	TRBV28	TGTGCCAGCACCCTCGGGACAGGTCTCCTGGGGGCCAACGTCCTGACTTTC	CASTLGTGLLGANVLTF
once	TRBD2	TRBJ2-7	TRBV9	TGTGCCAGCAGCGTTTCGTTAGCGGGAGAGGAGTTCGCCGAGCAGTACTTC	CASSVSLAGEEFAEQYF
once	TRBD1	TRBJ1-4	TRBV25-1	TGTGCCAGCAGTGAATTGGTGGGGACAGGACTGTTTTTT	CASSELVGTGLFF
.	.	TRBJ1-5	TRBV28	TGTGCCAGCAGCTCAGGGGATAGCAATCAGCCCCAGCATTTT	CASSSGDSNQPQHF